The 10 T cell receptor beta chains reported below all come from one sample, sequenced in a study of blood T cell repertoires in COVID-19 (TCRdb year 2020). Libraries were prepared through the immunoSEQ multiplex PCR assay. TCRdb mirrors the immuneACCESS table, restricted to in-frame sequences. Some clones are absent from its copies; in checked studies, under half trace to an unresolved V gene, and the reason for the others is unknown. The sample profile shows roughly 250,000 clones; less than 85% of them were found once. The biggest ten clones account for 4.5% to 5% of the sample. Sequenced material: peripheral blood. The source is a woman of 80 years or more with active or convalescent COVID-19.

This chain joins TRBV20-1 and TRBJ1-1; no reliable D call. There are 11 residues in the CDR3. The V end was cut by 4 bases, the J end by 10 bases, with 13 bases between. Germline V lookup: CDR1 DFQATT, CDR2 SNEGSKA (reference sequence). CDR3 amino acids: CSAIFNMRAFF. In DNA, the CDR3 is TGCAGTGCTATTTTCAATATGCGAGCTTTCTTT.

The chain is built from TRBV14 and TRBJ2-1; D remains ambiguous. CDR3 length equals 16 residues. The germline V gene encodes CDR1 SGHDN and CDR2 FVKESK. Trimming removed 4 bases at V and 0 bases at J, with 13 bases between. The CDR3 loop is CASSLRLQSSYNEQFF. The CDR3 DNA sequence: TGTGCCAGCAGCCTACGACTCCAGAGCTCCTACAATGAGCAGTTCTTC.

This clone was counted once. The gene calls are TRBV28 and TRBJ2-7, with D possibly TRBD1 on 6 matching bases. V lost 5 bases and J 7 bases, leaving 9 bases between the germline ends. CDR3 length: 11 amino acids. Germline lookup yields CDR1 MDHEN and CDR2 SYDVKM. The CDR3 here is CASSHRDEQYF. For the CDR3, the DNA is TGTGCCAGCAGTCACAGGGATGAGCAGTACTTC.

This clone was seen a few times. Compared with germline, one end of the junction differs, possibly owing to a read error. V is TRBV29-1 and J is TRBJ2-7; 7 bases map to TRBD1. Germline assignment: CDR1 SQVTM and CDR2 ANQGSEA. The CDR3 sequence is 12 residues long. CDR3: CSVEDRVYEQYF. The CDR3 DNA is TGCAGCGTCGAAGACAGGGTCTACGAGCAGTACTTC.

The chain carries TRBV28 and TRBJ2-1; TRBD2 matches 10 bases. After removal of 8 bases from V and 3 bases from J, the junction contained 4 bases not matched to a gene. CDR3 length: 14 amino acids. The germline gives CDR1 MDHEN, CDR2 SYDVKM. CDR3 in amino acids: CASWASGSYNEQFF. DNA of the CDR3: TGTGCCAGCTGGGCTAGCGGGAGCTACAATGAGCAGTTCTTC.

The CDR3 is CASSLNTEFKPLHF. Here the CDR3 DNA reads TGTGCCAGCAGCTTAAATACAGAATTCAAGCCCCTCCACTTT. This chain connects TRBV11-2 to TRBJ1-6; D is undetermined. Trimming cost V 2 bases and J 13 bases, with 15 bases left between them. The CDR3 runs to 14 residues. Per the germline V gene, CDR1 is SGHAT and CDR2 is FQNNGV.

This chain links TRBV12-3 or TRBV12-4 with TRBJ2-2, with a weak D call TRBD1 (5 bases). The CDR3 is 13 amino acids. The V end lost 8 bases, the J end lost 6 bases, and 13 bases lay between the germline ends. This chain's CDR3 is CASGRRVAGELFF. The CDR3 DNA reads TGTGCCAGCGGCCGCAGGGTCGCCGGGGAGCTGTTTTTT.

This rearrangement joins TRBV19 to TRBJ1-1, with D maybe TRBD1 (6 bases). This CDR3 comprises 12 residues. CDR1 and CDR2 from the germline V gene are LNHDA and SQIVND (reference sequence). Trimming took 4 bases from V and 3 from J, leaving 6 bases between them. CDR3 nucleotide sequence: TGTGCCAGTAGTAGACAGGACACTGAAGCTTTCTTT. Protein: CASSRQDTEAFF.

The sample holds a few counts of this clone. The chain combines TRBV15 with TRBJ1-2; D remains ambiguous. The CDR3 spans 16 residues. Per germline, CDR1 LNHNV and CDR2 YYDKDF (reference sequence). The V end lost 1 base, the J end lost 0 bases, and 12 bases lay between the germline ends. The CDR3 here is CATSRGGDVANYGYTF. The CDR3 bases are TGTGCCACCAGCAGAGGGGGAGACGTAGCTAACTATGGCTACACCTTC. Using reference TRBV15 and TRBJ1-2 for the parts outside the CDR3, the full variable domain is DAMVIQNPRYQVTQFGKPVTLSCSQTLNHNVMYWYQQKSSQAPKLLFHYYDKDFNNEADTPDNFQSRRPNTSFCFLDIRSPGLGDTAMYLCATSRGGDVANYGYTFGSGTRLTVV.

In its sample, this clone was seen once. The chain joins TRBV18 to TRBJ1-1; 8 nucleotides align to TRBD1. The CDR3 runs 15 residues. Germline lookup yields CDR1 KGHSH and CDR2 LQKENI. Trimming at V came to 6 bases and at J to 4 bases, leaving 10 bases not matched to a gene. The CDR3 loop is CASSDRQGSSTEAFF. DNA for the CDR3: TGTGCCAGCTCCGACAGACAGGGGTCGAGCACTGAAGCTTTCTTT.